This T cell receptor beta chain was sequenced for a study of blood T cell repertoires in COVID-19. Authors' analysis steps: Quantification of nucleated cells was approximated via reference gene primer amplification. Sequenced by immunoSEQ multiplex PCR; TCRdb stores in-frame clones only, minus some. D and trimming come from the DNA, and the V and J calls and clone size come from that table. The sample carries 250,000 or so clones, around 86% recorded once. CDR3 length: 15 residues. Germline V gene sequence: CDR1 LNHDA, CDR2 SQIVND (reference sequence). The V and J ends lost 5 bases and 11 bases, in that order; junction bases with no gene match: 10. Allocation to cohorts depended on clinical history reported by the participants.

The specimen sequenced was PBMCs or T cells enriched from blood (not recorded which). The TCR originated in a woman aged 18 to 35 who had recovered from COVID-19. J is TRBJ1-6 and V is TRBV19; 9 bases agree with TRBD1. In nucleotides, the CDR3 is TGTGCCAGTAGTGAGATGGGACAGGGAGGGACACCCCTCCACTTT. Its protein product is CASSEMGQGGTPLHF.